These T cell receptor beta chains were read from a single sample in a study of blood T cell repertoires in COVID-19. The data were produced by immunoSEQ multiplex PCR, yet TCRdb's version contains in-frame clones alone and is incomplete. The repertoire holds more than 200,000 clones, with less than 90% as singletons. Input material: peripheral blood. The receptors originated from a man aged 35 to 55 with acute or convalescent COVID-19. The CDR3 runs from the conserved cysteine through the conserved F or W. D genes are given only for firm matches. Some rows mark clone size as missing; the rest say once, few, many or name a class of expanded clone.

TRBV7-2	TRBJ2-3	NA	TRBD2	TGTGCCAGCAGCTTAGGCCTAGCGGGAACTAGCACAGATACGCAGTATTTT	CASSLGLAGTSTDTQYF
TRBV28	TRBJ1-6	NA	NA	TGTGCCAGCAGTTTACCCCGGAGGTACTATAATTCACCCCTCCACTTT	CASSLPRRYYNSPLHF
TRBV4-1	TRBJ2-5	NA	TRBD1	TGCGCCAGCAGCCAATCCCACAGGGGTGAAGAGACCCAGTACTTC	CASSQSHRGEETQYF
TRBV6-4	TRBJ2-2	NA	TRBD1	TGTGCCACAGGACAGGGGGTCACCGGGGAGCTGTTTTTT	CATGQGVTGELFF
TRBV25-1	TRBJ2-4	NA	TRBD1	TGTGCCACGGGACAGGGGGCGAGCATTCAGTACTTC	CATGQGASIQYF
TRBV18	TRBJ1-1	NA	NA	TGTGCCAGCTCACCACCGGGACGGGGGAGGGGGGACACTGAAGCTTTCTTT	CASSPPGRGRGDTEAFF
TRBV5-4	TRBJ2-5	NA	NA	TGTGCCAGCAGCCTCAGGGAAGAGACCCAGTACTTC	CASSLREETQYF
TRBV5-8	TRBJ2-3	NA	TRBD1	TGTGCCAGCAGCTCACAGGGGGAAACAGATACGCAGTATTTT	CASSSQGETDTQYF
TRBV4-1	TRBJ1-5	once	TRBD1	TGCGCCAGCAGCCAAGATGACAGGGGGCTCGGGAGCAATCAGCCCCAGCATTTT	CASSQDDRGLGSNQPQHF
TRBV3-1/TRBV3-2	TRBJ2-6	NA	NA	TGTGCCAGCAGCCATCCGAACGGTTACTCTGGGGCCAACGTCCTGACTTTC	CASSHPNGYSGANVLTF
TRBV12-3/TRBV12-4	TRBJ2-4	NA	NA	TGTGCCAGCAGTTTGGCAGGGTGGGACATTCAGTACTTC	CASSLAGWDIQYF
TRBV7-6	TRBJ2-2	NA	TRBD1	TGTGCCAGCAGCCGGACAGGGGGCAACACCGGGGAGCTGTTTTTT	CASSRTGGNTGELFF
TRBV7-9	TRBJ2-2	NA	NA	TGTGCCAGCAGGCCGGCAGCGGGCACCGGGGAGCTGTTTTTT	CASRPAAGTGELFF
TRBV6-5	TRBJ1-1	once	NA	TGTGCCAGCACCGAACAGCCGGCGGGGACTGAAGCTTTCTTT	CASTEQPAGTEAFF
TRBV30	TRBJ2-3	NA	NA	TGTGCCTCGAGCGGGAGCACAGATACGCAGTATTTT	CASSGSTDTQYF
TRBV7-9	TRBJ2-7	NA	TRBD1	TGTGCCAGCAGCTTCTCGACAGGGGGCGCCTACGAGCAGTACTTC	CASSFSTGGAYEQYF
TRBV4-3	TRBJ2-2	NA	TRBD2	TGCGCCAGCAGCCCTCCCGGGACTAGCGGGAGAAAACCCACCGGGGAGCTGTTTTTT	CASSPPGTSGRKPTGELFF
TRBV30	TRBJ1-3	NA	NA	TGTGCCTGGAGAAAGACAGGACGCGCATCCTCTGGAAACACCATATATTTT	CAWRKTGRASSGNTIYF
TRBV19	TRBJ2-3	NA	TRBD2	TGTGCCAGTAGTACCCCCCTAGGACTAGCGGCGACAGATACGCAGTATTTT	CASSTPLGLAATDTQYF
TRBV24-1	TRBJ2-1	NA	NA	TGTGCCCCCCTCGGGGTACATGAGCAGTTCTTC	CAPLGVHEQFF
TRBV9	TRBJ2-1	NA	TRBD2	TGTGCCAGCAGCGTGACCCCTCAGCGGGAAGTCTCCTACAATGAGCAGTTCTTC	CASSVTPQREVSYNEQFF
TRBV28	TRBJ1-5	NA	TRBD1	TGTGCCAGCAGTTTCGAAAGACAGGGGGTGCAGCCCCAGCATTTT	CASSFERQGVQPQHF
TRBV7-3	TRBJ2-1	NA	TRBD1	TGTGCCAGCAGCTTAAACCCCCGACAGGGGTATGAGCAGTTCTTC	CASSLNPRQGYEQFF
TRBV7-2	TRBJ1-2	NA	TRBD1	TGTGCCAGCAGCCAAGGACAGGGAAAGTATGGCTACACCTTC	CASSQGQGKYGYTF
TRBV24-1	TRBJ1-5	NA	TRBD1	TGTGCCACCAGTGATGGGACAGGATGGGATCAGCCCCAGCATTTT	CATSDGTGWDQPQHF
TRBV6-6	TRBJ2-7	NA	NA	TGTGCCAGCAGTCTTTTCCCCACCGGGACATTCCCTGACGAGCAGTACTTC	CASSLFPTGTFPDEQYF
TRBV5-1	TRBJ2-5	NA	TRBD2	TGCGCCAGCAGCCGGTCCCCGGGACTAGCAGTACAAGAGACCCAGTACTTC	CASSRSPGLAVQETQYF
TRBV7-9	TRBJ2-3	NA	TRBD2	TGTGCCAGCAGCTTATGGACTAGCGGGAAGGATACGCAGTATTTT	CASSLWTSGKDTQYF